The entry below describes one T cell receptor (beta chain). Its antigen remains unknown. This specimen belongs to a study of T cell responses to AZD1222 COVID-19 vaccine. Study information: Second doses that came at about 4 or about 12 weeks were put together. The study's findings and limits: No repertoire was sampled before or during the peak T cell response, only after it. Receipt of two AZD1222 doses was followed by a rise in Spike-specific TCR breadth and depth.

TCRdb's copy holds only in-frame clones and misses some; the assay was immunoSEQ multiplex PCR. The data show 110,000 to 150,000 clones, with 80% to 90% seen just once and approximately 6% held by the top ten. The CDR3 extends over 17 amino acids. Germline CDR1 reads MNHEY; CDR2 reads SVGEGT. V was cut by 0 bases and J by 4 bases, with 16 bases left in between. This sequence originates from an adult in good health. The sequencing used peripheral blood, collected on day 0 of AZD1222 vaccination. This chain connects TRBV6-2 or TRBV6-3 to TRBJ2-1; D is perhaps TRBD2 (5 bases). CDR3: CASSYSTISGPYNEQFF. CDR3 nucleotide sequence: TGTGCCAGCAGTTACTCGACTATCAGCGGACCTTACAATGAGCAGTTCTTC.